The 7 T cell receptor beta chains below all came from one sample that was sequenced in a study of shared clonotypes between healthy human individuals. Repertoires were generated with immunoSEQ multiplex PCR, while TCRdb's copy carries only in-frame clones and drops some. The table includes 450,000 to 500,000 clones, around 85% detected once. Sequencing was done on a sample of PBMCs. The receptors come from a woman between 35 and 50 years old in good health. Some clones in this sample may be carry-over from other donors' samples.

CDR3 nucleotide sequence: TGTGCCAGCAGTGAATTCAGGGGCAGGAATCAGCCCCAGCATTTT. Amino acids: CASSEFRGRNQPQHF. This rearrangement joins TRBV2 to TRBJ1-5; tentatively, D is TRBD1 (6 bases). CDR3 length: 15 residues. Trimming cost V 2 bases and J 4 bases, with 12 bases left between them. Germline-derived CDR1 and CDR2 are SNHLY and FYNNEI.

This chain joins TRBV28 and TRBJ2-3; 10 positions agree with TRBD2. With V trimmed by 5 bases and J by 3 bases, 11 bases remained unmatched. This CDR3 contains 17 residues. Looked up from germline, CDR1 is MDHEN and CDR2 is SYDVKM. For the CDR3, the DNA is TGTGCCAGCAGTCCTTTAGCGGGAGGCCGGGAGACAGATACGCAGTATTTT. Its protein product is CASSPLAGGRETDTQYF.

This chain links TRBV7-9 with TRBJ2-3, with TRBD2 matching over 9 bases. Germline V gene data show CDR1 as SEHNR and CDR2 as FQNEAQ (reference sequence). Losses at the gene ends were 2 bases for V and 4 bases for J; bases not matched to a gene: 4. The CDR3 is 15 residues long. The CDR3 coding sequence is TGTGCCAGCAGCTTACGGGCGGGAGGGCCAGATACGCAGTATTTT. It specifies CASSLRAGGPDTQYF.

J is TRBJ1-4 and V is TRBV15, with a tentative D call TRBD1 (5 bases). There are 15 residues in the CDR3. V lost 3 bases, J lost 8 bases, and 16 bases lay in between. In germline, CDR1 is LNHNV, CDR2 YYDKDF (reference sequence). The CDR3 sequence is CATSSYAGPGEKLFF. DNA for the CDR3: TGTGCCACCAGCAGTTATGCGGGGCCAGGGGAAAAACTGTTTTTT.

V gene TRBV9 combines with J gene TRBJ2-3, with TRBD2 identical over 7 bases. V was clipped by 0 bases and J by 3 bases; unmatched bases: 7. The CDR3 has 16 residues. The V gene's germline CDR1 is SGDLS and CDR2 YYNGEE. CDR3 nucleotides: TGTGCCAGCAGCGTAGCTGGCGGGAGTCGAACAGATACGCAGTATTTT. Protein product: CASSVAGGSRTDTQYF.

This chain's CDR3 is CASSLAELNTEAFF. CDR3 sequence (DNA): TGTGCCAGCAGCTTAGCGGAGTTGAACACTGAAGCTTTCTTT. The chain uses TRBV13 and TRBJ1-1; no definite D call. The CDR3 contains 14 residues. Germline CDR1 reads PRHDT; CDR2 reads FYEKMQ (reference sequence). V lost 1 base, J lost 0 bases, and 6 bases lay in between.

The chain has TRBV29-1 and TRBJ2-2; D might be TRBD2 (5 bases). V lost 1 base to trimming and J lost 5 bases, with 8 bases between them. This CDR3 comprises 13 residues. Germline lookup yields CDR1 SQVTM and CDR2 ANQGSEA. The CDR3 DNA reads as TGCAGCGTTGAAGCTCCGGGAACCGGGGAGCTGTTTTTT. Protein product: CSVEAPGTGELFF.